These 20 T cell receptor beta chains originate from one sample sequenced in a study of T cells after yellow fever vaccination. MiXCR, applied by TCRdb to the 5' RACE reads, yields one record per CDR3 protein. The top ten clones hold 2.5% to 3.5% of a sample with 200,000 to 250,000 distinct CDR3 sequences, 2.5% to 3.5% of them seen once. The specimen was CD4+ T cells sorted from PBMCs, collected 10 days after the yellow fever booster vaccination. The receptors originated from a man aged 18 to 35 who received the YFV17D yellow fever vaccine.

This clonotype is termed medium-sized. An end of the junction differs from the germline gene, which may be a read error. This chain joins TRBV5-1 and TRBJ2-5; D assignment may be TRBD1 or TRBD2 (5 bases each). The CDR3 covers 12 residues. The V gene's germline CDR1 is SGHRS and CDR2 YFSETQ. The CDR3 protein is CASSLEGETQYF. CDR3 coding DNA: TGTGCCAGCAGCTTAGAGGGGGAGACCCAGTACTTC.

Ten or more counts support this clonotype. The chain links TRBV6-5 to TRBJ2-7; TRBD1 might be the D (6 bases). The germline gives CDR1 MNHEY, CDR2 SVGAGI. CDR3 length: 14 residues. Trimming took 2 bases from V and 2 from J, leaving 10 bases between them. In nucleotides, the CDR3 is TGTGCCAGCAGTTACGCCGGGACAACCTACGAGCAGTACTTC. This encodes CASSYAGTTYEQYF.

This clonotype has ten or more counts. The CDR3 spells CASSPVVGAALSNYGYTF. CDR3 nucleotide sequence: TGTGCCAGCAGTCCGGTTGTTGGGGCGGCGCTAAGTAACTATGGCTACACCTTC. The genes are TRBV27 and TRBJ1-2; possible D gene TRBD1, 5 bases. This CDR3 is 18 amino acids long. Germline CDR1 reads MNHEY; CDR2 reads SMNVEV (reference sequence). The V end was cut by 5 bases, the J end by 1 base, with 23 bases between.

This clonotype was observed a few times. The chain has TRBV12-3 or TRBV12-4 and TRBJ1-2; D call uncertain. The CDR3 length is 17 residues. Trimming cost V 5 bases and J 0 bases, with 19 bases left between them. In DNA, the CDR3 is TGTGCCAGCAGTCTCATAATGGGTGGACGCACTAACTATGGCTACACCTTC. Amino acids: CASSLIMGGRTNYGYTF.

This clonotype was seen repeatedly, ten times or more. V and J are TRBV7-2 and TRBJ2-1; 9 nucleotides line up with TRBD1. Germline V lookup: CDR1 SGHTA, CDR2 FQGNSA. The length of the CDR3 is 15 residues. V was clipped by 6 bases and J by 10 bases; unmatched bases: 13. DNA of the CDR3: TGTGCCAGCAGGGGGACAGGGAAAGGTTTGGGCGAGCAGTTCTTC. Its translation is CASRGTGKGLGEQFF.

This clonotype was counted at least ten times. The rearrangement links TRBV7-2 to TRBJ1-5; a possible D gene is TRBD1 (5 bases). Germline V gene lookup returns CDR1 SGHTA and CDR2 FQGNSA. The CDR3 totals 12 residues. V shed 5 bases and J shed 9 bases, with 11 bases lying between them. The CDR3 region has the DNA TGTGCCAGCAGCACCCTGGGGGGGCCCCAGCATTTT. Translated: CASSTLGGPQHF.

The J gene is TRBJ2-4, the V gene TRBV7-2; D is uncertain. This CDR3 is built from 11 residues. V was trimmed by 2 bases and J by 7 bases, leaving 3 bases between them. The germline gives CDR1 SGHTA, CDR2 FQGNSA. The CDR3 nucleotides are TGTGCCAGCAGCTTAATGAACATTCAGTACTTC. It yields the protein CASSLMNIQYF. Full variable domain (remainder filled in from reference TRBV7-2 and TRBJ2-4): GAGVSQSPSNKVTEKGKDVELRCDPISGHTALYWYRQSLGQGLEFLIYFQGNSAPDKSGLPSDRFSAERTGGSVSTLTIQRTQQEDSAVYLCASSLMNIQYFGAGTRLSVL.

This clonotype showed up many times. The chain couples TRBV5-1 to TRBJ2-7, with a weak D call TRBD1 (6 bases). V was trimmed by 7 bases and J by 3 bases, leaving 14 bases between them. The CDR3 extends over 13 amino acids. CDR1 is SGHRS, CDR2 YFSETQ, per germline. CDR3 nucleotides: TGCGCCAGCCGAAGGACAGTCAACTACGAGCAGTACTTC. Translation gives CASRRTVNYEQYF.

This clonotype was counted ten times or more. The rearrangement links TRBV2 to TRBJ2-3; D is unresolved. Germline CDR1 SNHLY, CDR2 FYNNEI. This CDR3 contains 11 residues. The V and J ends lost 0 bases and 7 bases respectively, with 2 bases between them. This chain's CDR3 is CASSEAYTQYF. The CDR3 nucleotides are TGTGCCAGCAGTGAAGCATATACGCAGTATTTT.

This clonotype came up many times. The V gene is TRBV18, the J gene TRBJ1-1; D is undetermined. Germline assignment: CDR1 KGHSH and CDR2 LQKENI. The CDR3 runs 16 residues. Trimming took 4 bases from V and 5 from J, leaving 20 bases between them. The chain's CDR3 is CASSRIDQRRGTEAFF. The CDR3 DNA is TGTGCCAGCTCACGAATAGATCAAAGGAGAGGTACTGAAGCTTTCTTT.

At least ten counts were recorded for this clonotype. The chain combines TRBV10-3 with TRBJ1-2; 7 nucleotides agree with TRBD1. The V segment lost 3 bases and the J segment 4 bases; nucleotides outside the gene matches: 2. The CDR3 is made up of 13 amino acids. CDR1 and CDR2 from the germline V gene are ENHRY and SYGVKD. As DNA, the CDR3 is TGTGCCATCAGTGAAGGGGGCAGCTATGGCTACACCTTC. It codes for CAISEGGSYGYTF.

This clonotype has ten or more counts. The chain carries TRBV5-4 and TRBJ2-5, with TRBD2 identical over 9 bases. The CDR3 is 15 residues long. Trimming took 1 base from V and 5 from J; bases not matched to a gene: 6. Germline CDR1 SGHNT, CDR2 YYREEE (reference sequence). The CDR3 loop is CASSLSGTSYETQYF. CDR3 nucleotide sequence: TGTGCCAGCAGCTTGAGTGGGACTAGCTATGAGACCCAGTACTTC.

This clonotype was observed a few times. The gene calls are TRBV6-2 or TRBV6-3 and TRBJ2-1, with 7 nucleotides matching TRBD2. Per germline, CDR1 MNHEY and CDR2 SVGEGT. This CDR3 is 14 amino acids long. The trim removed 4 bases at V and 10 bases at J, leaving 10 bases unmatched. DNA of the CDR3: TGTGCCAGCAGTTTACTAGCGCGGCGATGGGAGCAGTTCTTC. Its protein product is CASSLLARRWEQFF.

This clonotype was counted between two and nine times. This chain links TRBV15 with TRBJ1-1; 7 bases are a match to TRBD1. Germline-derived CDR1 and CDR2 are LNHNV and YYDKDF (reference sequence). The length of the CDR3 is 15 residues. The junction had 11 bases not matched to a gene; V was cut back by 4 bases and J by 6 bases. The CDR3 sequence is CATSNPTGRTAEAFF. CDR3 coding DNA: TGTGCCACCAGCAACCCGACAGGGCGGACCGCTGAAGCTTTCTTT. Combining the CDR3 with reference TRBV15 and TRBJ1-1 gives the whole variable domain DAMVIQNPRYQVTQFGKPVTLSCSQTLNHNVMYWYQQKSSQAPKLLFHYYDKDFNNEADTPDNFQSRRPNTSFCFLDIRSPGLGDTAMYLCATSNPTGRTAEAFFGQGTRLTVV.

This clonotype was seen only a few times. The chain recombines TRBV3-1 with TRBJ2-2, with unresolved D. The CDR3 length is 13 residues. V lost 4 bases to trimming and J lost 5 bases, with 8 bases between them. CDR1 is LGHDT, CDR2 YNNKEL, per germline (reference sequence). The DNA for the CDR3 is TGTGCCAGCAGCCGAAAAGGGACCGGGGAGCTGTTTTTT. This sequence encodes CASSRKGTGELFF.

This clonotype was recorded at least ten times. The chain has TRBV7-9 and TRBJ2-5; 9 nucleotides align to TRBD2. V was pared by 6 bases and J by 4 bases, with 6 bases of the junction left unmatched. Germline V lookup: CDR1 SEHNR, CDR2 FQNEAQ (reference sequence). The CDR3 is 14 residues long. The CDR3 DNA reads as TGTGCCAGCAGTCATAGCGGGGGAGTAGAGACCCAGTACTTC. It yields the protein CASSHSGGVETQYF.

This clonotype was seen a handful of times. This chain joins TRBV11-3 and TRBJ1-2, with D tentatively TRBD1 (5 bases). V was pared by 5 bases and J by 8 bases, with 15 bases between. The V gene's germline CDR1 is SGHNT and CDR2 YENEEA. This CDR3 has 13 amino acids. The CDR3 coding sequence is TGTGCCAGCAGCCACCCGGAGGGACGAGGCTACACCTTC. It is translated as CASSHPEGRGYTF.

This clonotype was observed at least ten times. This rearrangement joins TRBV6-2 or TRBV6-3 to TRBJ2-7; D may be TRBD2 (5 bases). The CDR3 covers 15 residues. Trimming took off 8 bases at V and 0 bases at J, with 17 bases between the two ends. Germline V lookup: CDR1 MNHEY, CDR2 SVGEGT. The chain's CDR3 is CASRRYGENSYEQYF. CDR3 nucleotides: TGTGCCAGCCGTAGGTACGGGGAGAACTCCTACGAGCAGTACTTC.

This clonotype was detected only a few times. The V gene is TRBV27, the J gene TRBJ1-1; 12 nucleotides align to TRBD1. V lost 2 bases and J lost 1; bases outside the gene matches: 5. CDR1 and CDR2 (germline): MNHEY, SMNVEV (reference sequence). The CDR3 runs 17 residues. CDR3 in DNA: TGTGCCAGCAGTTTAGGGACAGGGGGCGCCCGGAACACTGAAGCTTTCTTT. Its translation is CASSLGTGGARNTEAFF.

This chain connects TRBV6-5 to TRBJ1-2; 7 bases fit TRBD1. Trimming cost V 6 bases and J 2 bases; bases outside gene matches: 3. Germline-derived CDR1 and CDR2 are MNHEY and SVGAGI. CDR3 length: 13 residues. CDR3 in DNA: TGTGCCAGCAGGGCCAGGGGGAACTATGGCTACACCTTC. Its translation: CASRARGNYGYTF.